These 20 T cell receptor beta chains were all obtained from the same sample, sequenced in a study of CD8 T cells in Susac syndrome. RNA in amounts of about 0.45 to 1 ug was reverse transcribed with random hexamers. TCRdb independently ran MiXCR on the immunoSEQ multiplex PCR reads; one entry per CDR3 protein. Here the sample spans some 120,000 distinct CDR3 sequences, approximately 94% being singletons. Sequencing was done on a sample of CD4+ T cells from PBMCs. These receptors all stem from a human donor with multiple sclerosis.

CDR3 bases: TGTGCCAGCAGTGAATTCCAAAGAGGGACCCAGTACTTC. It specifies CASSEFQRGTQYF. This chain links TRBV25-1 with TRBJ2-5, with D uncertain. This CDR3 spans 13 amino acids. CDR1 is MGHDK, CDR2 SYGVNS, per germline. V was pared by 1 base and J by 7 bases, with 10 bases between.

The chain combines TRBV5-1 with TRBJ2-2; tentative D call: TRBD1 (6 bases). CDR1 is SGHRS, CDR2 YFSETQ, per germline. The CDR3 is 15 residues long. The germline V and J ends were trimmed by 2 bases and 3 bases, with 11 bases remaining between them. The CDR3 bases are TGCGCCAGCAGCTTAGCGGACAGAGACACCGGGGAGCTGTTTTTT. Its protein product is CASSLADRDTGELFF.

This rearrangement joins TRBV7-9 to TRBJ1-3, with D unresolved. This CDR3 comprises 16 residues. Germline-derived CDR1 and CDR2 are SEHNR and FQNEAQ (reference sequence). V shed 2 bases and J shed 4 bases, with 15 bases lying between them. The CDR3 loop reads CASSLLSAGRGNTIYF. In DNA, the CDR3 is TGTGCCAGCAGCTTACTTTCTGCGGGGAGAGGAAACACCATATATTTT.

The chain uses TRBV3-1 and TRBJ2-7, with D maybe TRBD2 (6 bases). The V end lost 1 base, the J end lost 6 bases, and 13 bases lay between the germline ends. This CDR3 contains 14 residues. CDR1 and CDR2 from the germline V gene are LGHDT and YNNKEL (reference sequence). Written as DNA, the CDR3 is TGTGCCAGCAGCCAAGGCGGGAAGACAGTCGAGCAGTACTTC. Protein: CASSQGGKTVEQYF.

This clonotype is a singleton in its sample. This rearrangement joins TRBV11-2 to TRBJ2-7; D possibly corresponds to TRBD1 (5 bases). The V and J ends lost 1 base and 1 base respectively, with 11 bases between them. Per germline, CDR1 SGHAT and CDR2 FQNNGV. The CDR3 runs to 15 residues. DNA of the CDR3: TGTGCCAGCAGCTTAGTGTCAGGGTCGTCCTACGAGCAGTACTTC. It is translated as CASSLVSGSSYEQYF.

The V and J genes are TRBV19 and TRBJ2-1, with TRBD2 identical over 13 bases. J gave up 10 bases and V 1 base, and 4 bases lay outside the gene matches. The CDR3 has 15 residues. CDR1 and CDR2 (germline): LNHDA, SQIVND (reference sequence). The DNA of the CDR3 is TGTGCCAGTAGTATAGGGACTAGCGGGGGCGGGGAGCAGTTCTTC. This codes for CASSIGTSGGGEQFF.

This clonotype was detected only a few times. The chain recombines TRBV11-3 with TRBJ2-2; D gene unclear. V lost 3 bases, J lost 6 bases, and 5 bases lay in between. The CDR3 contains 12 residues. Per the germline V gene, CDR1 is SGHNT and CDR2 is YENEEA. This CDR3 is CASSLGSGELFF. The CDR3 region has the DNA TGTGCCAGCAGCTTGGGTTCCGGGGAGCTGTTTTTT.

This sequence joins TRBV5-6 and TRBJ2-5; D gene ambiguous. Trimming shortened V by 2 bases and J by 5 bases, and 19 bases separated the two germline ends. Per the germline V gene, CDR1 is SGHDT and CDR2 is YYEEEE. The CDR3 sequence is 16 residues long. CDR3 loop: CASSLYQRLRSETQYF. The CDR3 coding sequence is TGTGCCAGCAGCTTATATCAGAGGCTTCGGTCGGAGACCCAGTACTTC.

The V and J genes are TRBV6-6 and TRBJ1-2; D is possibly TRBD1 (6 bases). Trimming took 8 bases from V and 8 from J, leaving 21 bases between them. This CDR3 is 14 amino acids long. Germline V gives CDR1 MNHNY, CDR2 SVGAGI (reference sequence). Here the CDR3 reads CASYRPGGSWGYTF. CDR3 sequence (DNA): TGTGCCAGCTACAGGCCGGGGGGCTCGTGGGGCTACACCTTC.

The chain is built from TRBV28 and TRBJ2-1; D perhaps matches TRBD2 (6 bases). CDR3 length: 15 residues. Trimming took off 3 bases at V and 3 bases at J, with 12 bases between the two ends. Germline V CDR1 and CDR2: MDHEN, SYDVKM. The CDR3 DNA reads TGTGCCAGCAGTTTTCCGGCTAGCGACTACAATGAGCAGTTCTTC. Translating gives CASSFPASDYNEQFF.

J is TRBJ1-2 and V is TRBV14; no firm D call. Trimming left V 0 bases short and J 7 bases short, with 9 bases between. The CDR3 totals 13 residues. Germline CDR1 reads SGHDN; CDR2 reads FVKESK. The CDR3 loop reads CASSQDAWSGYTF. The CDR3 DNA reads as TGTGCCAGCAGCCAAGATGCGTGGAGTGGCTACACCTTC.

The sample holds one count of this clonotype. The rearrangement links TRBV6-5 to TRBJ2-1; 7 nucleotides agree with TRBD1. V shed 3 bases and J 6 bases; nucleotides not matched to a gene: 2. CDR3 size: 13 residues. The V gene's germline CDR1 is MNHEY and CDR2 SVGAGI. This chain's CDR3 is CASSYAGGNEQFF. The CDR3, as DNA: TGTGCCAGCAGTTATGCAGGGGGCAATGAGCAGTTCTTC.

The rearrangement uses TRBV5-1 and TRBJ2-7; 10 bases are a match to TRBD2. Germline CDR1 and CDR2: SGHRS and YFSETQ. The CDR3 loop spans 15 amino acids. The V gene end was trimmed by 0 bases and the J gene end by 5 bases; junction bases not matched to a gene: 5. CDR3 DNA: TGCGCCAGCAGCTTGGACCCTAGCGGGAGTAACGAGCAGTACTTC. Its translation is CASSLDPSGSNEQYF. The full variable domain, completed using reference TRBV5-1 and TRBJ2-7, is KAGVTQTPRYLIKTRGQQVTLSCSPISGHRSVSWYQQTPGQGLQFLFEYFSETQRNKGNFPGRFSGRQFSNSRSEMNVSTLELGDSALYLCASSLDPSGSNEQYFGPGTRLTVT.

The count of this clonotype is one. The chain carries TRBV5-1 and TRBJ1-1; D gene unclear. Trimming shortened V by 0 bases and J by 5 bases, and 14 bases separated the two germline ends. CDR3 length equals 15 residues. Germline V gene data show CDR1 as SGHRS and CDR2 as YFSETQ. Here the CDR3 DNA reads TGCGCCAGCAGCTTGGTGCCGGCAGTTGGGACTGAAGCTTTCTTT. Its translation is CASSLVPAVGTEAFF.

V is TRBV18 and J is TRBJ2-1; TRBD1 matches at 7 bases. There are 16 residues in the CDR3. Germline V gene data show CDR1 as KGHSH and CDR2 as LQKENI. With V trimmed by 5 bases and J by 4 bases, 11 bases remained unmatched. In nucleotides, the CDR3 is TGTGCCAGCTCAAACCAATTCGGGGACAGATACAATGAGCAGTTCTTC. Its protein product is CASSNQFGDRYNEQFF. The complete variable domain, with remaining parts taken from reference TRBV18 and TRBJ2-1, reads NAGVMQNPRHLVRRRGQEARLRCSPMKGHSHVYWYRQLPEEGLKFMVYLQKENIIDESGMPKERFSAEFPKEGPSILRIQQVVRGDSAAYFCASSNQFGDRYNEQFFGPGTRLTVL.

V and J are TRBV19 and TRBJ1-6; D is possibly TRBD1 (6 bases). Germline assignment: CDR1 LNHDA and CDR2 SQIVND (reference sequence). V was pared by 5 bases and J by 8 bases, with 10 bases between. The CDR3 loop spans 13 amino acids. The CDR3 nucleotides read TGTGCCAGTAGTGGGCAGGGGTATTCACCCCTCCACTTT. Protein sequence: CASSGQGYSPLHF. Full variable domain (outside the CDR3, taken from reference TRBV19 and TRBJ1-6): DGGITQSPKYLFRKEGQNVTLSCEQNLNHDAMYWYRQDPGQGLRLIYYSQIVNDFQKGDIAEGYSVSREKKESFPLTVTSAQKNPTAFYLCASSGQGYSPLHFGNGTRLTVT.

The gene calls are TRBV29-1 and TRBJ2-1, with D possibly matching TRBD1 (5 bases). V lost 6 bases and J lost 9, with 24 bases in between. Looked up from germline, CDR1 is SQVTM and CDR2 is ANQGSEA. The CDR3 loop spans 15 amino acids. The CDR3 protein is CSVGLGFLGQGEQFF. The CDR3 nucleotides are TGCAGCGTGGGGCTGGGATTCCTCGGTCAGGGTGAGCAGTTCTTC.

The chain is built from TRBV29-1 and TRBJ2-7; 7 bases map to TRBD2. V lost 4 bases and J lost 0; bases outside the gene matches: 3. Germline V gene sequence: CDR1 SQVTM, CDR2 ANQGSEA. This CDR3 has 13 residues. CDR3 sequence reads: CSVGGDYSYEQYF. The CDR3 DNA sequence: TGCAGCGTTGGGGGGGACTACTCCTACGAGCAGTACTTC.

This chain uses TRBV10-2 with TRBJ2-5; D may match TRBD1 or TRBD2 (6 bases each). Per the germline V gene, CDR1 is WSHSY and CDR2 is SAAADI. V was pared by 6 bases and J by 5 bases, with 13 bases between. CDR3 length: 13 amino acids. The CDR3 loop reads CASSPGAGETQYF. Written as DNA, the CDR3 is TGCGCCAGCAGCCCGGGGGCAGGGGAGACCCAGTACTTC.

The V gene is TRBV7-2, the J gene TRBJ2-3; 9 bases fit TRBD2. With 2 bases clipped from V and 2 bases from J, the junction kept 2 bases outside the gene matches. The germline V gene encodes CDR1 SGHTA and CDR2 FQGNSA. This CDR3 is 15 amino acids long. CDR3 sequence (DNA): TGTGCCAGCAGCTTATCTAGCGGGGCCACAGATACGCAGTATTTT. Translating gives CASSLSSGATDTQYF.